Below are 23 T cell receptor beta chains sequenced from a single sample in a study (dated by TCRdb to about 2015). Library construction relied on 5' RACE. TCRdb records Illumina MiSeq as the sequencer. Using fastp at Q25 and MiXCR, TCRdb reprocessed the public reads and kept productive beta chains. Every entry covers one CDR3 protein and lists the most common genes and DNA from its rows. This sample is represented by just under 65,000 distinct CDR3 sequences; approximately 22% of them were singletons. The leading ten clones occupy over 2.5% of the sample. The sequenced material came from memory CD4+ T cells sorted from a lymph node. This sample's cell subset or site label indicates: memory CD4+ T cells, CD4+CD45RO+CD25-. Receptor source: a female donor with breast cancer.

The J gene is TRBJ2-3, the V gene TRBV7-9, with TRBD2 matching over 15 bases. Trimming cost V 4 bases and J 8 bases; bases outside gene matches: 7. CDR3 size: 16 residues. The V gene's germline CDR1 is SEHNR and CDR2 FQNEAQ (reference sequence). CDR3 loop: CASSWPGLAGGGTQYF. The CDR3 region has the DNA TGTGCCAGCAGCTGGCCGGGACTAGCGGGAGGAGGTACGCAGTATTTT.

This chain connects TRBV4-1 to TRBJ1-2; 7 bases are shared with TRBD1. Germline V CDR1 and CDR2: MGHRA, YSYEKL. CDR3 length equals 15 residues. Trimming at V came to 1 base and at J to 3 bases, leaving 5 bases not matched to a gene. The CDR3 DNA reads TGCGCCAGCAGCCAAGCCCCGGGACAGTACTATGGCTACACCTTC. Residues: CASSQAPGQYYGYTF.

The CDR3 nucleotides are TGCGCCAGCAGCTTGGCGGCCACAGTTGCGGATACGCAGTATTTT. It specifies CASSLAATVADTQYF. The V gene is TRBV5-1, the J gene TRBJ2-3; D is uncertain. CDR1 is SGHRS, CDR2 YFSETQ, per germline. The ends were cut back, 0 bases at V and 6 bases at J, with 14 bases in the middle. This CDR3 contains 15 residues.

This clonotype was seen at least ten times. The V call is TRBV5-5, the J call TRBJ2-7; 7 bases align to TRBD1. This CDR3 spans 15 amino acids. From germline, CDR1 is SGHKS and CDR2 YYEKEE (reference sequence). Losses at the gene ends were 4 bases for V and 0 bases for J; bases not matched to a gene: 7. The CDR3 DNA follows: TGTGCCAGCAGCCCCCGGACAGGCAGCTCCTACGAGCAGTACTTC. It translates to CASSPRTGSSYEQYF.

This rearrangement joins TRBV18 to TRBJ2-7; 7 bases are a match to TRBD1. Trimming removed 5 bases from V and 4 bases from J; junction bases left unmatched: 11. The CDR3 has 15 amino acids. From germline, CDR1 is KGHSH and CDR2 LQKENI. The CDR3 region has the DNA TGTGCCAGCTCAAGGGGAAAAAGGGGGCAGTACGAGCAGTACTTC. As protein: CASSRGKRGQYEQYF. The whole variable domain, remainder taken from reference TRBV18 and TRBJ2-7, is NAGVMQNPRHLVRRRGQEARLRCSPMKGHSHVYWYRQLPEEGLKFMVYLQKENIIDESGMPKERFSAEFPKEGPSILRIQQVVRGDSAAYFCASSRGKRGQYEQYFGPGTRLTVT.

This clonotype was seen a single time. J is TRBJ1-1 and V is TRBV7-9; weak D call: TRBD1 (5 bases). The CDR3 loop spans 14 amino acids. The V gene lost 3 bases and the J gene lost 3 bases, with 11 bases spanning the gap. From germline, CDR1 is SEHNR and CDR2 FQNEAQ (reference sequence). DNA of the CDR3: TGTGCCAGCAGCTTTGGGGTGGGGGACACTGAAGCTTTCTTT. It encodes CASSFGVGDTEAFF.

This clonotype was observed a few times. The chain recombines TRBV9 with TRBJ1-1, with D hard to call. V lost 3 bases, J lost 2 bases, and 14 bases lay in between. The V gene's germline CDR1 is SGDLS and CDR2 YYNGEE. The CDR3 loop spans 15 amino acids. The CDR3 DNA reads TGTGCCAGCAGCGCTTCGGGTCAACGAAACACTGAAGCTTTCTTT. Translating it yields CASSASGQRNTEAFF. Drawing the rest from reference TRBV9 and TRBJ1-1, the complete variable domain is DSGVTQTPKHLITATGQRVTLRCSPRSGDLSVYWYQQSLDQGLQFLIQYYNGEERAKGNILERFSAQQFPDLHSELNLSSLELGDSALYFCASSASGQRNTEAFFGQGTRLTVV.

Only a few counts were recorded for this clonotype. One end of the junction is discordant with germline, which a read error may explain. This chain links TRBV7-7 with TRBJ1-2; D unresolved. In germline, CDR1 is SSHAT, CDR2 FNYEAQ (reference sequence). This CDR3 has 16 residues. This chain's CDR3 is CASSLTCPRSFYGYTF. The CDR3 region has the DNA TGTGCTAGCAGCTTAACTTGTCCCCGCAGCTTCTATGGCTACACCTTC.

This clonotype came up many times. The chain is built from TRBV12-3 or TRBV12-4 and TRBJ1-1; D is undetermined. Deletions cut 8 bases from V and 2 bases from J, with 12 bases between. The CDR3 consists of 13 residues. CDR3 in amino acids: CASVGLANTEAFF. The CDR3 region has the DNA TGTGCCAGCGTTGGGTTAGCAAACACTGAAGCTTTCTTT.

This clonotype was detected only a few times. The chain recombines TRBV5-1 with TRBJ1-2, with D perhaps TRBD1 (5 bases). V was pared by 0 bases and J by 6 bases, with 9 bases between. The germline gives CDR1 SGHRS, CDR2 YFSETQ. CDR3 length: 13 residues. CDR3 nucleotides: TGCGCCAGCAGCTTGGACAGGAGTAATGGCTACACCTTC. Translation: CASSLDRSNGYTF.

The rearrangement links TRBV20-1 to TRBJ2-3; tentatively, D is TRBD1 or TRBD2 (5 bases each). The CDR3 is 17 amino acids. The ends were cut back, 1 base at V and 3 bases at J, with 20 bases in the middle. CDR1 is DFQATT, CDR2 SNEGSKA, per germline (reference sequence). The CDR3 DNA is TGCAGTGCTAGAGGACAGAGGGTTCAGTTTGGGACAGATACGCAGTATTTT. It codes for CSARGQRVQFGTDTQYF.

There are a few counts of this clonotype. V and J are TRBV20-1 and TRBJ2-1, with D possibly being TRBD2 (5 bases). The CDR3 consists of 11 residues. From germline, CDR1 is DFQATT and CDR2 SNEGSKA (reference sequence). The germline V and J ends were trimmed by 4 bases and 6 bases, with 7 bases remaining between them. CDR3 residues: CSAKRVNEQFF. The CDR3, as DNA: TGCAGTGCTAAGAGGGTCAATGAGCAGTTCTTC.

The V call is TRBV20-1, the J call TRBJ2-3, with D hard to call. This CDR3 is 12 amino acids long. Trimming left V 0 bases short and J 5 bases short, with 6 bases between. Germline lookup yields CDR1 DFQATT and CDR2 SNEGSKA (reference sequence). The CDR3 DNA is TGCAGTGCTAGAGACCTGGGAGATACGCAGTATTTT. This gives the protein CSARDLGDTQYF.

In its sample, this clonotype was seen many times. The chain recombines TRBV6-1 with TRBJ1-2; 7 nucleotides match TRBD1. This CDR3 region has 15 residues. Per germline, CDR1 MNHNS and CDR2 SASEGT. V trimming: 2 bases; J trimming: 2 bases; junction bases outside the gene matches: 5. CDR3 in amino acids: CASSEFTGDNYGYTF. The CDR3 DNA follows: TGTGCCAGCAGTGAATTTACAGGGGACAACTATGGCTACACCTTC.

Ten or more counts support this clonotype. V is TRBV5-1 and J is TRBJ1-1; maybe TRBD1 (6 bases). Germline assignment: CDR1 SGHRS and CDR2 YFSETQ. Between the trimmed V and J ends, which lost 0 bases and 0 bases, there was a span of 15 bases. The CDR3 runs to 17 residues. As DNA, the CDR3 is TGCGCCAGCAGCTTGGCTGGGGGCCGCAGGGTGAACACTGAAGCTTTCTTT. It yields the protein CASSLAGGRRVNTEAFF.

V usage is TRBV4-2 and J usage is TRBJ2-3; TRBD1 might be the D (5 bases). With 4 bases removed from V and 3 bases from J, the gap between germline ends came to 11 bases. This CDR3 comprises 14 residues. Germline-derived CDR1 and CDR2 are LGHNA and YNFKEQ. The CDR3 DNA is TGTGCCAGCAGCCGGACATCTGGGACAGATACGCAGTATTTT. Encoded protein: CASSRTSGTDTQYF.

To note about this clonotype: An end of the junction does not agree with germline; a read error may underlie this. The CDR3 coding sequence is TGTTCCAGCAGTTACGGGACAGGGCGAGGGGGTACTGAAGCTTTCTTT. This encodes CSSSYGTGRGGTEAFF. The chain combines TRBV6-6 with TRBJ1-1, with TRBD1 identical over 9 bases. Germline CDR1 and CDR2: MNHNY and SVGAGI (reference sequence). CDR3 length equals 16 residues.

In this sample, this clonotype turned up a few times. The chain carries TRBV7-2 and TRBJ2-3; 11 bases align to TRBD2. Germline lookup yields CDR1 SGHTA and CDR2 FQGNSA. The CDR3 has 19 residues. J lost 0 bases, V lost 5 bases, and 13 bases had no gene match. The CDR3 bases are TGTGCCAGCAGCCTCGCTACTAGCGGGGGACTTACTAGCACAGATACGCAGTATTTT. Protein: CASSLATSGGLTSTDTQYF.

The V call is TRBV20-1, the J call TRBJ1-1; no firm D call. Germline V lookup: CDR1 DFQATT, CDR2 SNEGSKA (reference sequence). This CDR3 spans 13 amino acids. Between the trimmed V and J ends, which lost 1 base and 1 base, there was a span of 7 bases. CDR3 amino acids: CSARVRENTEAFF. The CDR3 region has the DNA TGCAGTGCTAGAGTACGGGAGAACACTGAAGCTTTCTTT.

The chain joins TRBV19 to TRBJ2-3; 7 bases fit TRBD1. With V trimmed by 9 bases and J by 2 bases, 5 bases remained unmatched. Germline assignment: CDR1 LNHDA and CDR2 SQIVND (reference sequence). The CDR3 extends over 13 amino acids. CDR3 sequence (DNA): TGTGCCAGCGCCGGGACAGCCACAGATACGCAGTATTTT. This encodes CASAGTATDTQYF.

V gene TRBV7-6 combines with J gene TRBJ2-5; D not certain. There are 12 residues in the CDR3. With 3 bases removed from V and 0 bases from J, the gap between germline ends came to 2 bases. From germline, CDR1 is SGHVS and CDR2 FNYEAQ. The CDR3 DNA reads as TGTGCCAGCAGCTTTCACCAAGAGACCCAGTACTTC. Translated: CASSFHQETQYF.

The table lists this clonotype with a few counts. The J gene is TRBJ2-5, the V gene TRBV12-3 or TRBV12-4; weak D call: TRBD2 (5 bases). The CDR3 has 12 residues. Trimming cost V 1 base and J 7 bases, with 7 bases left between them. CDR3 region: CASSLVRGTQYF. As DNA, the CDR3 is TGTGCCAGCAGTTTAGTTCGGGGGACCCAGTACTTC.

Turning to this clonotype: A much more abundant neighbour one base away suggests this may be a read error. This CDR3 fails to terminate in the conserved phenylalanine or tryptophan, so it likely reflects a read error. V usage is TRBV5-1 and J usage is TRBJ1-1; D is perhaps TRBD1 (6 bases). V gave up 4 bases and J gave up 1 base, with 11 bases separating them. CDR1 SGHRS and CDR2 YFSETQ come from the germline V gene. The CDR3 runs to 14 residues. The CDR3 protein is CASSTLTGNTEAFY. As DNA, the CDR3 is TGCGCCAGCAGCACTCTGACAGGGAACACTGAAGCTTTCTAT.